This T cell receptor (beta chain) was documented in a study of cytomegalovirus exposure and HLA in healthy donors. The CDR3 is made up of 16 amino acids. Per germline, CDR1 SQVTM and CDR2 ANQGSEA. The germline V and J ends were trimmed by 4 bases and 1 base, with 19 bases remaining between them. The PCR made use of 60 Vbeta and 13 Jbeta primers. Some clones are missing from TCRdb's copy, which holds only in-frame ones; the method was immunoSEQ multiplex PCR. The sample consists of about 130,000 clones, 74% of them appearing once. This clone was seen a single time. The chain couples TRBV29-1 to TRBJ1-1, with D possibly TRBD1 on 5 matching bases. This TCR came from a man between 40 and 49 years old in good health and CMV-seropositive. Sequenced sample: PBMCs. CDR3 region: CSVVRGKSNRNTEAFF. The CDR3 coding sequence is TGCAGCGTTGTTCGGGGGAAATCGAATAGGAACACTGAAGCTTTCTTT.